The T cell receptor (beta chain) under discussion was sequenced for a study of technical replicates of blood from a handful of donors. The table lists this clone with a count of one. Germline V gene data show CDR1 as DFQATT and CDR2 as SNEGSKA (reference sequence). Trimming cost V 3 bases and J 11 bases, with 8 bases left between them. The CDR3 totals 10 residues. TCRdb's table, derived via immunoSEQ multiplex PCR, lists solely in-frame clones and lacks some. The sample contains approximately 73,000 clones, 95% of which appear only once. The sequencing sample was made of T cells isolated from PBMCs. The chain recombines TRBV20-1 with TRBJ2-1; D is perhaps TRBD2 (5 bases). The source is a human donor in good health. CDR3 sequence: CSASSGKQFF. In DNA form, the CDR3 reads TGCAGTGCTAGTTCGGGAAAGCAGTTCTTC.